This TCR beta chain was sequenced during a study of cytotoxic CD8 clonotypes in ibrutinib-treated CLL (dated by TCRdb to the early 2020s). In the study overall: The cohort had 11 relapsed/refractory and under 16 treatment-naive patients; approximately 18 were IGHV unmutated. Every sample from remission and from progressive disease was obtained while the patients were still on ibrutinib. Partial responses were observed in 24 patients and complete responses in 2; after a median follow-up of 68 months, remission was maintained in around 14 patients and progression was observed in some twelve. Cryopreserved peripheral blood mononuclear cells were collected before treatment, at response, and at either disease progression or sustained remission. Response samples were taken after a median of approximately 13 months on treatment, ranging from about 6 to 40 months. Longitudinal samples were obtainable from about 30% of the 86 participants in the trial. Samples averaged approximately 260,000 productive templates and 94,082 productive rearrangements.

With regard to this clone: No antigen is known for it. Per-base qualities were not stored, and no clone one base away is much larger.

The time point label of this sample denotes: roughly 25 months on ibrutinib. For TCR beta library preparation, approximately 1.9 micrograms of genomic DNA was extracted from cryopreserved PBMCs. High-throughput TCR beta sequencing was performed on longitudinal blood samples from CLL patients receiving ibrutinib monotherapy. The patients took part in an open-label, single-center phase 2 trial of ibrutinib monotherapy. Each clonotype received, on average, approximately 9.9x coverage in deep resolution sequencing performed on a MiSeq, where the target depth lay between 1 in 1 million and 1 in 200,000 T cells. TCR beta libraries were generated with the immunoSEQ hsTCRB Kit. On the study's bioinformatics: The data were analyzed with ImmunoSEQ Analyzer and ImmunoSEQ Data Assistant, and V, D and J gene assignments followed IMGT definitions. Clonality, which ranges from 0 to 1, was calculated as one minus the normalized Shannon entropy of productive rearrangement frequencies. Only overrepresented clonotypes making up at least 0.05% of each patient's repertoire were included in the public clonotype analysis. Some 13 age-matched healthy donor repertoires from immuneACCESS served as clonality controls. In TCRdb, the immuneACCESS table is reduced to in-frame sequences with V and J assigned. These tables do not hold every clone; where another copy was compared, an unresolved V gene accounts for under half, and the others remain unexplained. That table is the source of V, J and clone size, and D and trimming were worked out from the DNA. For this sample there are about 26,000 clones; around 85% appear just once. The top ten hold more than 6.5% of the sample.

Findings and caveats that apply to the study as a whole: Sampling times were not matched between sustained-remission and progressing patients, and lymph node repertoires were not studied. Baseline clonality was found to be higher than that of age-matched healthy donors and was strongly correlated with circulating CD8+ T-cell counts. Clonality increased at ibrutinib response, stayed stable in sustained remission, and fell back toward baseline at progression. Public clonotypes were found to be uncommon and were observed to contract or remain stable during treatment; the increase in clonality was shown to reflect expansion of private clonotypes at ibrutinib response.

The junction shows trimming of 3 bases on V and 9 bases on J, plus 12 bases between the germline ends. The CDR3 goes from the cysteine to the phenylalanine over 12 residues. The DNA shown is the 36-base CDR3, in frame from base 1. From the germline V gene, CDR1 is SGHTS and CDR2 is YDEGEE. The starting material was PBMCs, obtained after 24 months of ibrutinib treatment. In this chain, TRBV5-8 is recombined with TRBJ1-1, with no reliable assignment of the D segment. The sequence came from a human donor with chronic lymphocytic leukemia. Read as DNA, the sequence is TGTGCCAGCAGCTCACGGACCCCCAAAGCTTTCTTT. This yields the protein CASSSRTPKAFF.